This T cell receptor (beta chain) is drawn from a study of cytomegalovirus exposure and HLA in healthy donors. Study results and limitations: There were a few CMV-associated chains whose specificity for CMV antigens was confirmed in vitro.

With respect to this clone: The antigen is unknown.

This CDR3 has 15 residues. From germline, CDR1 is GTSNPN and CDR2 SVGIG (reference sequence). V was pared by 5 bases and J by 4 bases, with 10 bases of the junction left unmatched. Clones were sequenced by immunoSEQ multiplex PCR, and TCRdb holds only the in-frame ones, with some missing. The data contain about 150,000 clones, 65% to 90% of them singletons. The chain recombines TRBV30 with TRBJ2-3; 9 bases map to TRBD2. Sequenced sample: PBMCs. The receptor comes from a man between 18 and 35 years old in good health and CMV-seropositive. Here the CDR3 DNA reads TGTGCCTGGGTTGGGACTAGCTCGAGGGCAGATACGCAGTATTTT. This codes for CAWVGTSSRADTQYF. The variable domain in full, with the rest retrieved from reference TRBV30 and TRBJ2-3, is SQTIHQWPATLVQPVGSPLSLECTVEGTSNPNLYWYRQAAGRGLQLLFYSVGIGQISSEVPQNLSASRPQDRQFILSSKKLLLSDSGFYLCAWVGTSSRADTQYFGPGTRLTVL.